This T cell receptor beta chain was profiled in a study of T cell changes during pregnancy in multiple sclerosis. TCRdb keeps only in-frame clones here, not all; method: immunoSEQ multiplex PCR. Altogether tens of thousands of clones are present, around 90% being singletons, with the ten largest covering roughly 1.5%. Germline V gene sequence: CDR1 LNHDA, CDR2 SQIVND (reference sequence). V lost 3 bases to trimming and J lost 5 bases, with 13 bases between them. The length of the CDR3 is 14 residues. Sample: peripheral blood, taken in the third trimester of pregnancy. The TCR sequence derives from a female donor in good health, enrolled as a control in a pregnancy study. The chain recombines TRBV19 with TRBJ1-2, with TRBD1 as a possible D gene (6 bases). The CDR3 nucleotides read TGTGCCAGTAGTATGCGGGGGCTAGGGTATGGCTACACCTTC. Translated: CASSMRGLGYGYTF.